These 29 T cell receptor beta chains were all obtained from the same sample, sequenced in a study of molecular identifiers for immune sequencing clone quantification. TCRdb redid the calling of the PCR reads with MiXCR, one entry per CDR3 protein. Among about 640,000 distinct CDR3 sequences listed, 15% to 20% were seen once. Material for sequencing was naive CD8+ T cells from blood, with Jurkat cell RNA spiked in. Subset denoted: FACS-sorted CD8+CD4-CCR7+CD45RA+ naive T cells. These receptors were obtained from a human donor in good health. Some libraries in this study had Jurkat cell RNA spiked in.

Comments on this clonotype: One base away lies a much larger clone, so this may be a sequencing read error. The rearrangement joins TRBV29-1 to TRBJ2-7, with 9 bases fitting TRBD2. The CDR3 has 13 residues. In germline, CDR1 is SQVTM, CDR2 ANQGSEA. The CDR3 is CGVDGGGADEQYF. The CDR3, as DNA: TGCGGCGTTGATGGCGGGGGGGCCGACGAGCAGTACTTC.

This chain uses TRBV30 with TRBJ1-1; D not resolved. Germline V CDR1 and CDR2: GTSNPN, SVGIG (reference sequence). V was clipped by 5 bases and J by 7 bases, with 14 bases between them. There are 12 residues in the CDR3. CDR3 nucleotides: TGTGCCTGGGGTCCCCTCGATATTGAAGCTTTCTTT. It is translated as CAWGPLDIEAFF.

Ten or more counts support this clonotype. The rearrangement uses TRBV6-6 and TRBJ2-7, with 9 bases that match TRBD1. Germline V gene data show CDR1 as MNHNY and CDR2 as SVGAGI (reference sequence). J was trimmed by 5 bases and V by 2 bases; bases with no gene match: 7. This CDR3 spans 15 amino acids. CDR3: CASSYTTGGVDEQYF. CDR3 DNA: TGTGCCAGCAGTTACACGACAGGGGGGGTCGACGAGCAGTACTTC.

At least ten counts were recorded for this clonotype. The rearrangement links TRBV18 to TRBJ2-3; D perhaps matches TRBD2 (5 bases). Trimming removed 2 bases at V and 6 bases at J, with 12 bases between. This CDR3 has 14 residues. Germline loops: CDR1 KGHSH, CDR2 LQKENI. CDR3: CASSPFGQRDTQYF. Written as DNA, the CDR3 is TGTGCCAGCTCACCATTCGGCCAGCGGGATACGCAGTATTTT.

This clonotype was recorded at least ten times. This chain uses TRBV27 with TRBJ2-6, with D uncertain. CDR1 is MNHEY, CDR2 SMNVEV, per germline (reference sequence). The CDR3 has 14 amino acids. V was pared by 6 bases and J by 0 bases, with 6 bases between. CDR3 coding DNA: TGTGCCAGCAGGGTTAGCTCTGGGGCCAACGTCCTGACTTTC. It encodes CASRVSSGANVLTF.

CDR3 residues: CASSSVGGGGGTDTQYF. CDR3 DNA: TGTGCCAGCAGCTCAGTGGGGGGCGGGGGGGGGACAGATACGCAGTATTTT. The V call is TRBV7-8, the J call TRBJ2-3; 9 bases fit TRBD2. CDR3 length equals 17 residues. Trimming at V came to 4 bases and at J to 3 bases, leaving 11 bases not matched to a gene. Per germline, CDR1 SGHVS and CDR2 FQNEAQ.

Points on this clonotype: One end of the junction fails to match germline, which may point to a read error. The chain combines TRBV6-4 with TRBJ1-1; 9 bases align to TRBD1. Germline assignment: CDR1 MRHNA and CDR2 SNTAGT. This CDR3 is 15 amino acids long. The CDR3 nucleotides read TGTGCCATCCCAATCCCTGGACAGGGGAACACTGGAGCTTTCTTT. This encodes CAIPIPGQGNTGAFF.

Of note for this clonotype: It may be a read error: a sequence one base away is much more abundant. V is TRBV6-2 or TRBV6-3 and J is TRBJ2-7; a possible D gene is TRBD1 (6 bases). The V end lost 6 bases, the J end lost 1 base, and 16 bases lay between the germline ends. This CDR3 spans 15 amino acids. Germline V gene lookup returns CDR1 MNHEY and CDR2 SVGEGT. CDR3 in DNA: TGTGCCAGCAGGCCGCCTTGGCAGGGGTCCTACGAGCAGTACTTC. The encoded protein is CASRPPWQGSYEQYF.

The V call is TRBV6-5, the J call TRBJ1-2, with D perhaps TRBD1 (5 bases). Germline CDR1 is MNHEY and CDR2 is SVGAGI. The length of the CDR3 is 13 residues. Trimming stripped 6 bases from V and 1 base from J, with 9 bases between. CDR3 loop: CASRDGGNYGYTF. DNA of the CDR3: TGTGCCAGCAGGGATGGGGGTAACTATGGCTACACCTTC.

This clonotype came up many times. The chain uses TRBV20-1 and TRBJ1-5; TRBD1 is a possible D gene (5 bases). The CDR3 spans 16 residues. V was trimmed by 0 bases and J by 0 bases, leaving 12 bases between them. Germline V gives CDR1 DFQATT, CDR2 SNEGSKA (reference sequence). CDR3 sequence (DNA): TGCAGTGCTAGAGATGGGGCAGGGTTTAGCAATCAGCCCCAGCATTTT. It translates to CSARDGAGFSNQPQHF.

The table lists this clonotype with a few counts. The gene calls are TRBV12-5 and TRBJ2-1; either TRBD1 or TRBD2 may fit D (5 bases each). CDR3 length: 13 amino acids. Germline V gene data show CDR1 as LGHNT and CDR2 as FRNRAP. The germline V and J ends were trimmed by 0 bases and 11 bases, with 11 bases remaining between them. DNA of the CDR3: TGTGCTAGTGGTTTGGTAAAAGCGGACAAGCAGTTCTTC. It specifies CASGLVKADKQFF.

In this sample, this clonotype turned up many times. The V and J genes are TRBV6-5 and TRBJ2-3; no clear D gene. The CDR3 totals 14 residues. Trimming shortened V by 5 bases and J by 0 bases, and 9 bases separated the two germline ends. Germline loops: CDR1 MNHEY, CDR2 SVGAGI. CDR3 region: CASSRTSSTDTQYF. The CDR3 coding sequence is TGTGCCAGCAGTCGGACCTCTAGCACAGATACGCAGTATTTT.

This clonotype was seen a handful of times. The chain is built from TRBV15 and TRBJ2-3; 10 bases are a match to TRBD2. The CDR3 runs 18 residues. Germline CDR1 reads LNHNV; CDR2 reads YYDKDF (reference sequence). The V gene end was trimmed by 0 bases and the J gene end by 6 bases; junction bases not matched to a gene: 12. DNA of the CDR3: TGTGCCACCAGCAGAGATTGGGTAGTAGCGGGGGGATCGGATACGCAGTATTTT. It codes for CATSRDWVVAGGSDTQYF.

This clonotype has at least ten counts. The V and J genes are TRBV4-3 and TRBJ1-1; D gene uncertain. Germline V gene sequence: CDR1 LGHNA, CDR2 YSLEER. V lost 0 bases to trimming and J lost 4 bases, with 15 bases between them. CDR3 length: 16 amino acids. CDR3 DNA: TGCGCCAGCAGCCAAGATTTTTCAGACCTAAGCACTGAAGCTTTCTTT. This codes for CASSQDFSDLSTEAFF.

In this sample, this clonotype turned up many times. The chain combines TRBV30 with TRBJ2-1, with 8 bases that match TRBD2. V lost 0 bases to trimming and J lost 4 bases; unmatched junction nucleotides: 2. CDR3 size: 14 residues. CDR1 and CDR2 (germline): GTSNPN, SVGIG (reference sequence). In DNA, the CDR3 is TGTGCCTGGAGTGTAACTAGCGGTTACAATGAGCAGTTCTTC. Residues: CAWSVTSGYNEQFF.

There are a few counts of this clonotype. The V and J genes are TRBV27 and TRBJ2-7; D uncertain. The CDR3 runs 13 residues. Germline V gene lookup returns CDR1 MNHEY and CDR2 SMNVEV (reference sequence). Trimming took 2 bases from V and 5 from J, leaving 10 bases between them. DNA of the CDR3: TGTGCCAGCAGTTTACTTGGTAATGACGAGCAGTACTTC. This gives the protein CASSLLGNDEQYF.

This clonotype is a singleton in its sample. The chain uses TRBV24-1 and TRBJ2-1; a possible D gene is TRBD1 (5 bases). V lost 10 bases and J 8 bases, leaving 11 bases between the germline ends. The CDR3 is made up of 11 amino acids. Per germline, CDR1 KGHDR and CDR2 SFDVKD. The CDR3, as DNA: TGTGCCACAGGGGATGGCCATGAGCAGTTCTTC. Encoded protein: CATGDGHEQFF.

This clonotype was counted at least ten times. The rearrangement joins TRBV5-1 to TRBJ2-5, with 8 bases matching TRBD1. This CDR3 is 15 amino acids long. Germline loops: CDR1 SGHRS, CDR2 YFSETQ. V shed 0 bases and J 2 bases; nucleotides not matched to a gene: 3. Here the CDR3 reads CASSLEDRVQETQYF. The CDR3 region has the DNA TGCGCCAGCAGCTTGGAGGACAGGGTGCAAGAGACCCAGTACTTC.

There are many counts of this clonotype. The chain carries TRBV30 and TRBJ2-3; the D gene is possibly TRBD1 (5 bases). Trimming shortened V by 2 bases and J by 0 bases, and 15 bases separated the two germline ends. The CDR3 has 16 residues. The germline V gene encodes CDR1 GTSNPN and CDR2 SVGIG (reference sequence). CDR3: CAWSRGDSASTDTQYF. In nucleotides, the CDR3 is TGTGCCTGGAGTCGTGGTGACAGCGCTAGCACAGATACGCAGTATTTT.

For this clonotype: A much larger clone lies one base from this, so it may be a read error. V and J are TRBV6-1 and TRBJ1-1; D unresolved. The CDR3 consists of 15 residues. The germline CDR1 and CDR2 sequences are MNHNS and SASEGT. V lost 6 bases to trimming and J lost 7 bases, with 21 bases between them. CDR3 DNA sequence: TGTGCCAGCAGCCTCCCGAGAAAATCCCGACTTGAAGCTTTCTTT. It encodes CASSLPRKSRLEAFF.

CDR3 region: CAWSLGVVPMADNEQFF. CDR3 coding DNA: TGTGCCTGGAGCTTAGGAGTCGTACCGATGGCCGACAATGAGCAGTTCTTC. The chain joins TRBV30 to TRBJ2-1; D unclear. The CDR3 is made up of 17 amino acids. The germline V and J ends were trimmed by 3 bases and 5 bases, with 23 bases remaining between them. Germline V gene lookup returns CDR1 GTSNPN and CDR2 SVGIG (reference sequence).

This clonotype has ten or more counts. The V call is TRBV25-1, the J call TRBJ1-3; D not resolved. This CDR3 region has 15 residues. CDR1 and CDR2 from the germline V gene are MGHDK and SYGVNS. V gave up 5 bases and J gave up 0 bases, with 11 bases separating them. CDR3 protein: CASSYGRSSGNTIYF. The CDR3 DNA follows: TGTGCCAGCAGTTACGGACGGAGCTCTGGAAACACCATATATTTT. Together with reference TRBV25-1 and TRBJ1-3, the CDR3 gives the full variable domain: EADIYQTPRYLVIGTGKKITLECSQTMGHDKMYWYQQDPGMELHLIHYSYGVNSTEKGDLSSESTVSRIRTEHFPLTLESARPSHTSQYLCASSYGRSSGNTIYFGEGSWLTVV.

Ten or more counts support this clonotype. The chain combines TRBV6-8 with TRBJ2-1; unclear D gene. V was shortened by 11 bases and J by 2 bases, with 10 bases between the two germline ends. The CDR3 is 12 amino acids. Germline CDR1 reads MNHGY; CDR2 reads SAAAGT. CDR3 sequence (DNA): TGTGCCCGGTCGTCGACCTACAATGAGCAGTTCTTC. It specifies CARSSTYNEQFF.

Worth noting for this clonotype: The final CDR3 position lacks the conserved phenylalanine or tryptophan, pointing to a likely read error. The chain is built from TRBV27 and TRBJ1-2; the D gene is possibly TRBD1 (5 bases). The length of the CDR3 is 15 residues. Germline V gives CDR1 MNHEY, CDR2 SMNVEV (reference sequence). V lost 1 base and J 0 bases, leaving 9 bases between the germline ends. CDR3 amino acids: CASSLLGTANYGYTL. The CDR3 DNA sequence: TGTGCCAGCAGTTTATTGGGGACGGCTAACTATGGCTACACCCTC.

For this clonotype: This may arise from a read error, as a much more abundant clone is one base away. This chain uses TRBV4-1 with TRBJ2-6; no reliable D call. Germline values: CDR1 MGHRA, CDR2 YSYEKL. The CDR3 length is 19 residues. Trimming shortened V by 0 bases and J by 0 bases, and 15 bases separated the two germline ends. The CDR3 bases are TGCGCCAGCAGCCAAGATCCGGCGGTCACCCCCTCTGGGGCCAACGTCCTGACTTTC. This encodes CASSQDPAVTPSGANVLTF.

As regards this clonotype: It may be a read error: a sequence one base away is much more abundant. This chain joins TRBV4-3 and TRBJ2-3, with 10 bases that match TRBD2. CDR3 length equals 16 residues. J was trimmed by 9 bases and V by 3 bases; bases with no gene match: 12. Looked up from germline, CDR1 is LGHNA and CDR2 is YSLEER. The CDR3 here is CASSHDWSSGGLTQYF. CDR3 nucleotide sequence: TGCGCCAGCAGCCATGATTGGAGTAGCGGGGGGCTGACGCAGTATTTT.

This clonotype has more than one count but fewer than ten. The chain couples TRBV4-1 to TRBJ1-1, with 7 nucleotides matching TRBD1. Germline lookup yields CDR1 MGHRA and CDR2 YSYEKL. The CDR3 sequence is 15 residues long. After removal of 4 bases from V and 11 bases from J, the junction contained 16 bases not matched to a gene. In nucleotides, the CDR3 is TGCGCCAGCAGCCCCCCGGGACAGACTCCCGGGGGGGCTTTCTTT. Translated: CASSPPGQTPGGAFF.

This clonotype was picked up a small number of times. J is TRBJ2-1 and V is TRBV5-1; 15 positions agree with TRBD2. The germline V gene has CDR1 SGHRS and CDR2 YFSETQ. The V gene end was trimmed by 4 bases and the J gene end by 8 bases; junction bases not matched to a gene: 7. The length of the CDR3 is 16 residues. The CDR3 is CASSAGLAGGWDEQFF. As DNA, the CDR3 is TGCGCCAGCAGCGCGGGACTAGCGGGAGGTTGGGATGAGCAGTTCTTC. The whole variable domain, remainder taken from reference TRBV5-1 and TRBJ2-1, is KAGVTQTPRYLIKTRGQQVTLSCSPISGHRSVSWYQQTPGQGLQFLFEYFSETQRNKGNFPGRFSGRQFSNSRSEMNVSTLELGDSALYLCASSAGLAGGWDEQFFGPGTRLTVL.

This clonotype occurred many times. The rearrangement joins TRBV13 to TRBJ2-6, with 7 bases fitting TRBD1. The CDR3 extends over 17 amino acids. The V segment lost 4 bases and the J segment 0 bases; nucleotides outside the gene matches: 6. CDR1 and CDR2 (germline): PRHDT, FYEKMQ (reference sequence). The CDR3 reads CASSSSQGISGANVLTF. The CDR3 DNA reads TGTGCCAGCAGCTCGTCACAGGGGATCTCTGGGGCCAACGTCCTGACTTTC.